The 2 T cell receptor beta chains given below trace back to one sample, sequenced in a study of blood T cell repertoires in COVID-19. TCRdb's table, derived via immunoSEQ multiplex PCR, lists solely in-frame clones and lacks some. The repertoire holds over 200,000 clones, with 84% as singletons. The sample was peripheral blood. These receptors came from a man in his forties who had recovered from COVID-19.

V is TRBV6-2 or TRBV6-3 and J is TRBJ1-4, with 7 bases identical to TRBD1. The CDR3 contains 15 residues. The V and J ends lost 4 bases and 8 bases, in that order; junction bases with no gene match: 10. Germline V lookup: CDR1 MNHEY, CDR2 SVGEGT. The CDR3 spells CASSSLTGQSEKLFF. The CDR3 region has the DNA TGTGCCAGCAGTTCACTCACGGGACAGTCCGAAAAACTGTTTTTT.

This CDR3 is CASSLGQGLGNEQFF. DNA for the CDR3: TGTGCCAGCAGCTTGGGACAGGGGTTGGGCAATGAGCAGTTCTTC. The rearrangement joins TRBV5-4 to TRBJ2-1, with 8 nucleotides matching TRBD1. CDR1 SGHNT and CDR2 YYREEE come from the germline V gene (reference sequence). V dropped 0 bases and J dropped 6; count of bases not matched to a gene: 5. This CDR3 comprises 15 residues.